The 7 T cell receptor beta chains given below trace back to one sample, sequenced in a study of blood T cell repertoires in COVID-19. Clones were read by immunoSEQ multiplex PCR, and TCRdb kept only the in-frame ones, dropping some. The repertoire consists of roughly 150,000 clones, with approximately 78% occurring once and the leading ten covering about 4%. The specimen sequenced was peripheral blood. The receptors come from a woman at least 80 years old with acute or convalescent COVID-19.

The chain links TRBV24-1 to TRBJ2-1, with a weak D call TRBD2 (5 bases). The ends were cut back, 4 bases at V and 0 bases at J, with 9 bases in the middle. Germline loops: CDR1 KGHDR, CDR2 SFDVKD. This CDR3 comprises 15 residues. The CDR3 DNA sequence: TGTGCCACCAGTGAGTGGAGGACCTCCTACAATGAGCAGTTCTTC. Amino acid sequence: CATSEWRTSYNEQFF.

The chain has TRBV11-2 and TRBJ2-7; D remains unclear. Germline values: CDR1 SGHAT, CDR2 FQNNGV. Trimming stripped 1 base from V and 3 bases from J, with 4 bases between. The CDR3 covers 12 residues. CDR3 residues: CASSLVIYEQYF. As DNA, the CDR3 is TGTGCCAGCAGCTTAGTTATCTACGAGCAGTACTTC.

The genes are TRBV27 and TRBJ2-7; 9 bases line up with TRBD1. Germline V gene data show CDR1 as MNHEY and CDR2 as SMNVEV (reference sequence). The V gene end was trimmed by 0 bases and the J gene end by 4 bases; junction bases not matched to a gene: 1. The CDR3 covers 14 residues. Here the CDR3 reads CASSLSTGGYEQYF. As DNA, the CDR3 is TGTGCCAGCAGTTTATCGACAGGGGGATACGAGCAGTACTTC.

This chain joins TRBV11-2 and TRBJ2-7, with D tentatively TRBD2 (6 bases). Between the trimmed V and J ends, which lost 1 base and 6 bases, there was a span of 13 bases. The V gene's germline CDR1 is SGHAT and CDR2 FQNNGV. This CDR3 region has 14 residues. Here the CDR3 reads CASSLGGGAPEQYF. DNA of the CDR3: TGTGCCAGCAGCTTAGGAGGAGGGGCCCCCGAGCAGTACTTC.

J is TRBJ1-5 and V is TRBV19; D perhaps matches TRBD1 (6 bases). Between the trimmed V and J ends, which lost 6 bases and 4 bases, there was a span of 16 bases. CDR1 is LNHDA, CDR2 SQIVND, per germline (reference sequence). The CDR3 is 15 amino acids. DNA for the CDR3: TGTGCCAGTAGCTCGAACTTCGGACAGAATCAGCCCCAGCATTTT. Protein sequence: CASSSNFGQNQPQHF.

V gene TRBV2 combines with J gene TRBJ2-2, with 8 positions matching TRBD1. Germline V CDR1 and CDR2: SNHLY, FYNNEI. The length of the CDR3 is 22 residues. V gave up 0 bases and J gave up 0 bases; unmatched junction bases: 18. The CDR3 sequence is CASSEALRLRGADRANTGELFF. CDR3 nucleotide sequence: TGTGCCAGCAGTGAAGCGCTTCGTCTACGGGGTGCGGACAGGGCGAACACCGGGGAGCTGTTTTTT.

The chain joins TRBV6-5 to TRBJ2-2; no clear D. The CDR3 extends over 16 amino acids. CDR1 MNHEY and CDR2 SVGAGI come from the germline V gene. V shed 0 bases and J shed 7 bases, with 15 bases lying between them. This CDR3 is CASSYSSSRTGGELFF. CDR3 bases: TGTGCCAGCAGTTACTCGAGTAGCCGTACGGGCGGGGAGCTGTTTTTT.